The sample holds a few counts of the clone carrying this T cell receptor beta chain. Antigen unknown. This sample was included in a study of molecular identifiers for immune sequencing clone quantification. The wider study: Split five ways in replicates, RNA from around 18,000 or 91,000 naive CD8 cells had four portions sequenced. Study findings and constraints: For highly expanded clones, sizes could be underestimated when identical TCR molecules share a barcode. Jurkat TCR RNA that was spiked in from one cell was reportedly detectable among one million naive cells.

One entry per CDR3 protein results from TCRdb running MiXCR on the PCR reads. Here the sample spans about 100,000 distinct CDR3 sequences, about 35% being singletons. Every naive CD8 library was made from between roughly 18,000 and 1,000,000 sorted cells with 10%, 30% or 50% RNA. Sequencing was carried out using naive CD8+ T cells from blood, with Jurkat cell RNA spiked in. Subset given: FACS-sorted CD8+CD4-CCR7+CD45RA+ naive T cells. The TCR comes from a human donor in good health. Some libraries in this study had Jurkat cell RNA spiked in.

This CDR3 reads CASSLVDRGGWKPQHF. The CDR3, as DNA: TGTGCCAGCAGCTTGGTCGACAGGGGAGGTTGGAAGCCCCAGCATTTT. The chain is built from TRBV5-5 and TRBJ1-5; 8 positions agree with TRBD1. Germline loops: CDR1 SGHKS, CDR2 YYEKEE (reference sequence). The CDR3 sequence is 16 residues long. With 0 bases clipped from V and 8 bases from J, the junction kept 10 bases outside the gene matches.